This T cell receptor (beta chain) is drawn from a study of blood T cell repertoires in COVID-19. Methods used by the authors: The assay estimated nucleated cells by amplifying reference gene primers. Profiled with immunoSEQ multiplex PCR; TCRdb holds only in-frame clones, not every one. The V and J calls and clone size come from that table; D and trimming were worked out from the DNA. The sample includes 300,000 to 500,000 clones, roughly 88% of them seen just once. This clone has more than one count but fewer than ten. The CDR3 runs 13 residues. Germline loops: CDR1 KGHDR, CDR2 SFDVKD. The junction had 11 bases not matched to a gene; V was cut back by 10 bases and J by 7 bases.

The chain joins TRBV24-1 to TRBJ2-7; 8 positions agree with TRBD1. The specimen was PBMCs or T cells enriched from blood (not recorded which). The clonotype originates from a young woman with acute COVID-19. The CDR3 sequence is CATQGARVGEQYF. In nucleotides, the CDR3 is TGTGCCACGCAGGGGGCGCGGGTTGGGGAGCAGTACTTC.